This note documents a single TCR beta chain sequence. The antigen remains unidentified. Profiled with immunoSEQ multiplex PCR; TCRdb holds only in-frame clones, not every one. The sample includes under 8,500 clones, 65% to 90% of them seen just once. The data were obtained in a study of T cells after posttransplantation cyclophosphamide. Notes on the study in general: TRB overlap between skin or GI tissue T cells and blood was limited. After PTCy, TRB diversity resembled that of CNI/methotrexate controls. Donor CD8+ memory clones often dominated recipient blood repertoires at later times.

Treatment was busulfan-fludarabine conditioning, a marrow graft, and cyclophosphamide on days +3 and +4. The source is a female patient aged 40 to 55 who received an allogeneic stem cell transplant from a related donor, was CMV-positive, and had no GVHD. Some T cells may originate from the graft donor. Sample: CD4+ T cells sorted from blood, taken 1,000 to 1,200 days after allogeneic stem cell transplant with posttransplant cyclophosphamide.

CDR3 nucleotides: TGTGCCAGCAGCTTTGGGAGGGCCGGGGCTGAAGCTTTCTTT. Amino acids: CASSFGRAGAEAFF. J is TRBJ1-1 and V is TRBV11-2; D remains unclear. CDR1 is SGHAT, CDR2 FQNNGV, per germline. CDR3 length equals 14 residues. V was clipped by 3 bases and J by 6 bases, with 14 bases between them.